This T cell receptor beta chain was identified in a study of blood T cells in healthy people across ages. Study results and caveats: Diversity was higher, and naive CD4+ cells more numerous, in long-lived donors than in aged donors. Roughly linear declines in TCR beta diversity per million T cells occurred with age.

On this clonotype itself: The antigen is unknown.

The second PCR ran about 6 to 11 cycles with a sample-barcoded 5' primer and J-beta primers. Each CDR3 protein is one row after TCRdb ran MiXCR on the 5' RACE reads. The sample consists of about 1.5 million distinct CDR3 sequences, approximately 42% of them appearing once. Total RNA, at least 6 micrograms per sample, was extracted from PBMCs. The receptor comes from a woman between 18 and 30 years old in good health. The sequencing input was blood.

The CDR3 reads CAIGLPRRGGGEQFF. CDR3 DNA sequence: TGTGCCATCGGACTCCCTAGGCGGGGGGGTGGTGAGCAGTTCTTC. The V call is TRBV10-3, the J call TRBJ2-1; 9 bases agree with TRBD2. Looked up from germline, CDR1 is ENHRY and CDR2 is SYGVKD. The CDR3 runs 15 residues. The V segment lost 8 bases and the J segment 9 bases; nucleotides outside the gene matches: 14.